Presented here are 6 T cell receptor beta chains from one specimen sequenced in a study of cytomegalovirus exposure and HLA in healthy donors. PCR employed 60 Vbeta and 13 Jbeta primers. TCRdb's table, derived via immunoSEQ multiplex PCR, lists solely in-frame clones and lacks some. The sample includes under 250,000 clones, over 80% seen only once; the top ten take about 9.4%. The sequenced sample consisted of PBMCs. The origin of the receptors is a woman between 45 and 65 years old in good health and CMV-seropositive.

This clone was seen a few times. The chain joins TRBV4-2 to TRBJ2-3, with D maybe TRBD2 (6 bases). V dropped 0 bases and J dropped 5 bases, with 12 bases sitting between them. There are 15 residues in the CDR3. Per germline, CDR1 LGHNA and CDR2 YNFKEQ. CDR3 amino acids: CASSQEGRSIDTQYF. The CDR3 coding sequence is TGTGCCAGCAGCCAAGAGGGGAGGAGTATAGATACGCAGTATTTT.

This chain connects TRBV30 to TRBJ2-1, with TRBD2 as a possible D gene (7 bases). Germline CDR1 GTSNPN, CDR2 SVGIG (reference sequence). The CDR3 has 16 residues. V dropped 1 base and J dropped 3 bases, with 16 bases sitting between them. This CDR3 reads CAWSGRGGAIYNEQFF. The CDR3 DNA sequence: TGTGCCTGGAGTGGTAGGGGGGGGGCCATCTACAATGAGCAGTTCTTC.

This chain links TRBV10-3 with TRBJ2-2; 11 bases fit TRBD1. Germline lookup yields CDR1 ENHRY and CDR2 SYGVKD. After removal of 6 bases from V and 13 bases from J, the junction contained 7 bases not matched to a gene. The CDR3 is 13 amino acids. CDR3 protein: CAIRGQGDIWLFF. The DNA of the CDR3 is TGTGCCATCAGGGGACAGGGGGACATTTGGCTGTTTTTT.

The chain couples TRBV6-6 to TRBJ2-1; maybe TRBD1 (5 bases). The V end was cut by 6 bases, the J end by 4 bases, with 19 bases between. The germline gives CDR1 MNHNY, CDR2 SVGAGI (reference sequence). The CDR3 length is 16 residues. Here the CDR3 DNA reads TGTGCCAGCAGCCCTGGCTGGGGCCGGAGTTACAATGAGCAGTTCTTC. This gives the protein CASSPGWGRSYNEQFF.

The chain recombines TRBV27 with TRBJ2-3; the D gene is possibly TRBD2 (6 bases). The length of the CDR3 is 16 residues. Trimming took 2 bases from V and 1 from J, leaving 13 bases between them. Per the germline V gene, CDR1 is MNHEY and CDR2 is SMNVEV (reference sequence). CDR3 sequence: CASSLTGVEGTDTQYF. The CDR3 region has the DNA TGTGCCAGCAGTTTAACGGGGGTTGAGGGCACAGATACGCAGTATTTT.

V is TRBV20-1 and J is TRBJ1-1, with 8 bases that match TRBD1. The V and J ends lost 6 bases and 5 bases, in that order; junction bases with no gene match: 2. The CDR3 runs to 11 residues. The germline gives CDR1 DFQATT, CDR2 SNEGSKA (reference sequence). In nucleotides, the CDR3 is TGCAGTGCGTACAGGGGGACTGAAGCTTTCTTT. It codes for CSAYRGTEAFF.